This passage covers 13 T cell receptor beta chains from one sample sequenced in a study of shared clonotypes between healthy human individuals. Measured with immunoSEQ multiplex PCR; TCRdb has only the in-frame clones, and not every one. The sample has some 2 million clones; 95% are singletons. The sample consisted of naive CD4+ T cells sorted from blood. Subset meaning: CD45RA+ positively selected. Receptors originate from a young man in good health.

This clone was counted a few times. Germline is not matched at one junction end, which may reflect a read error. The chain recombines TRBV10-3 with TRBJ1-3; the D is unclear. Germline V CDR1 and CDR2: ENHRY, SYGVKD. The CDR3 runs 13 residues. In nucleotides, the CDR3 is TGTGCCATCGGTGAGGCTTCTGGAAACACCATATATTTT. Amino acids: CAIGEASGNTIYF.

The V and J genes are TRBV5-6 and TRBJ2-5; D is uncertain. Germline V CDR1 and CDR2: SGHDT, YYEEEE. Trimming removed 4 bases from V and 0 bases from J, with 16 bases in between. CDR3 length: 16 residues. CDR3 loop: CASSKDTRSDQETQYF. The CDR3 region has the DNA TGTGCCAGCAGCAAAGACACACGCAGCGACCAAGAGACCCAGTACTTC.

V is TRBV7-8 and J is TRBJ2-7; D remains unclear. There are 13 residues in the CDR3. V gave up 0 bases and J gave up 12 bases, with 15 bases separating them. CDR1 is SGHVS and CDR2 is FQNEAQ in the germline V gene. In nucleotides, the CDR3 is TGTGCCAGCAGCTTAGCGGGCGGAGAGAGAAGGTACTTC. This gives the protein CASSLAGGERRYF.

V and J are TRBV2 and TRBJ1-1; TRBD1 matches at 8 bases. Germline lookup yields CDR1 SNHLY and CDR2 FYNNEI. Germline trimming cut 5 bases from V and 5 bases from J; bases unmatched to any gene: 7. CDR3 length equals 14 residues. CDR3 in DNA: TGTGCCAGCAGTTTTTTAGGACAGGGAACTGAAGCTTTCTTT. Translated: CASSFLGQGTEAFF. The full variable domain, rest sourced from reference TRBV2 and TRBJ1-1, is EPEVTQTPSHQVTQMGQEVILRCVPISNHLYFYWYRQILGQKVEFLVSFYNNEISEKSEIFDDQFSVERPDGSNFTLKIRSTKLEDSAMYFCASSFLGQGTEAFFGQGTRLTVV.

The V call is TRBV10-3, the J call TRBJ2-3; no firm D call. Germline V gives CDR1 ENHRY, CDR2 SYGVKD. The CDR3 spans 14 residues. Trimming removed 3 bases at V and 9 bases at J, with 16 bases between. In DNA form, the CDR3 reads TGTGCCATCAGTGATCTAGGAAGTAGTGGAACGCAGTATTTT. This codes for CAISDLGSSGTQYF.

The chain links TRBV7-9 to TRBJ2-7; TRBD1 matches 12 bases. Per the germline V gene, CDR1 is SEHNR and CDR2 is FQNEAQ (reference sequence). Germline trimming cut 5 bases from V and 3 bases from J; bases unmatched to any gene: 5. The CDR3 totals 15 residues. The CDR3 is CASSRDRGLIYEQYF. Written as DNA, the CDR3 is TGTGCCAGCAGCCGGGACAGGGGGCTCATCTACGAGCAGTACTTC.

This clone was seen only once. Distinct nucleotide sequences in the sample also encode this CDR3. The chain links TRBV7-2 to TRBJ1-5; no definite D call. The CDR3 consists of 14 residues. Trimming took off 0 bases at V and 2 bases at J, with 5 bases between the two ends. Germline V gene lookup returns CDR1 SGHTA and CDR2 FQGNSA. CDR3 amino acids: CASSLARGNQPQHF. In nucleotides, the CDR3 is TGTGCCAGCAGCTTAGCGCGCGGCAATCAGCCCCAGCATTTT.

The chain recombines TRBV28 with TRBJ2-7; 8 bases are a match to TRBD1. The CDR3 has 14 residues. Germline assignment: CDR1 MDHEN and CDR2 SYDVKM. V shed 10 bases and J 2 bases; nucleotides not matched to a gene: 10. In nucleotides, the CDR3 is TGTGCCACCGTAACCGGGACAGGCGCCTACGAGCAGTACTTC. Translating it yields CATVTGTGAYEQYF.

V usage is TRBV30 and J usage is TRBJ2-1; the match to TRBD2 covers 10 bases. The length of the CDR3 is 16 residues. J gave up 12 bases and V 0 bases, and 14 bases lay outside the gene matches. The germline gives CDR1 GTSNPN, CDR2 SVGIG (reference sequence). CDR3 nucleotides: TGTGCCTGGAGTGTAAAAGGTCTAGCGGGGGTTCCCGGGCAGTTCTTC. Translation: CAWSVKGLAGVPGQFF.

The genes are TRBV11-2 and TRBJ2-4; D call uncertain. The V gene's germline CDR1 is SGHAT and CDR2 FQNNGV. V lost 1 base, J lost 10 bases, and 17 bases lay in between. CDR3 length: 15 amino acids. CDR3 region: CASSLGSQPPQIQYF. The CDR3 nucleotides read TGTGCCAGCAGCTTAGGATCCCAGCCCCCCCAAATTCAGTACTTC.

Note on this clone: This may arise from a read error, as a much more abundant clone is one base away. V usage is TRBV11-3 and J usage is TRBJ2-7; D call uncertain. CDR3 size: 13 residues. Germline V gene lookup returns CDR1 SGHNT and CDR2 YENEEA. CDR3 coding DNA: TGTGCCAGCTTTCGTCAGAAGCGCTACAAGCAGTACTTC. Amino acids: CASFRQKRYKQYF.

The chain is built from TRBV10-3 and TRBJ1-3; 9 bases are a match to TRBD1. J lost 4 bases, V lost 4 bases, and 2 bases had no gene match. The CDR3 consists of 14 residues. Germline V gene data show CDR1 as ENHRY and CDR2 as SYGVKD. CDR3 sequence reads: CAISAGTGGNTIYF. CDR3 bases: TGTGCCATCAGTGCAGGGACAGGGGGAAACACCATATATTTT.

This clone appeared a single time. DNA of the CDR3: TGTGCCGGATCGACTAGCGGGGGATCGGATACGCAGTATTTT. Translating gives CAGSTSGGSDTQYF. J is TRBJ2-3 and V is TRBV6-6; 12 bases are a match to TRBD2. The V segment lost 11 bases and the J segment 6 bases; nucleotides outside the gene matches: 9. Germline lookup yields CDR1 MNHNY and CDR2 SVGAGI (reference sequence). The CDR3 spans 14 residues.